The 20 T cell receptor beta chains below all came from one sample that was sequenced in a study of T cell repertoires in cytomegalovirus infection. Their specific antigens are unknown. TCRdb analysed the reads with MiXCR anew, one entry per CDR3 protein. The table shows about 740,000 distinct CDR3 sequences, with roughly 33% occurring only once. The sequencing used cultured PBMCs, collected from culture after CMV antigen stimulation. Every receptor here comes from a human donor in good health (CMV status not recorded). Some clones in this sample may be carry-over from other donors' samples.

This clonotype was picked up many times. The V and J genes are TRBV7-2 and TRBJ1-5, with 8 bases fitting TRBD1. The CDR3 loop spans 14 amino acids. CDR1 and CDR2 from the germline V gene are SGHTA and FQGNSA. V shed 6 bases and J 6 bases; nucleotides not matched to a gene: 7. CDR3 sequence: CASSGQGGGQPQHF. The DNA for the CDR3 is TGTGCCAGCAGTGGACAGGGTGGAGGTCAGCCCCAGCATTTT.

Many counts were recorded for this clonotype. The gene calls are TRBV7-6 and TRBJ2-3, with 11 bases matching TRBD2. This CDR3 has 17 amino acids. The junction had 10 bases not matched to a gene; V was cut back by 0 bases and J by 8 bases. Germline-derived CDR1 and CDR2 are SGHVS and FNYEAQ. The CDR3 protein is CASSLARLAGRWGTQYF. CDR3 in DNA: TGTGCCAGCAGCTTAGCGCGACTAGCGGGGCGATGGGGTACGCAGTATTTT.

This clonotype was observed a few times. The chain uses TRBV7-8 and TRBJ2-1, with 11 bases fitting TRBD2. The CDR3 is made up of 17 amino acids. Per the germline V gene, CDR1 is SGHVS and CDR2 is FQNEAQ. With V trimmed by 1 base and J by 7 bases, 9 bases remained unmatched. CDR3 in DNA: TGTGCCAGCAGCTTAGATGGGACTAGCGGTTCTTGGAATGAGCAGTTCTTC. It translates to CASSLDGTSGSWNEQFF.

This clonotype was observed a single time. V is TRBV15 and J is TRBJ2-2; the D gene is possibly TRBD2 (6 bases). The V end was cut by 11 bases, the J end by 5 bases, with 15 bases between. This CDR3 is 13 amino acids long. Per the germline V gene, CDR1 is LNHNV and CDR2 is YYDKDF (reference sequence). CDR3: CAARTMWTGELFF. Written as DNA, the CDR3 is TGTGCCGCGAGGACTATGTGGACCGGGGAGCTGTTTTTT.

The CDR3 sequence is CASSRRAGSEKLFF. For the CDR3, the DNA is TGTGCCAGCAGCCGGCGGGCAGGTTCTGAAAAACTGTTTTTT. The genes are TRBV7-6 and TRBJ1-4; no definite D call. The CDR3 covers 14 residues. V lost 5 bases to trimming and J lost 7 bases, with 14 bases between them. CDR1 SGHVS and CDR2 FNYEAQ come from the germline V gene.

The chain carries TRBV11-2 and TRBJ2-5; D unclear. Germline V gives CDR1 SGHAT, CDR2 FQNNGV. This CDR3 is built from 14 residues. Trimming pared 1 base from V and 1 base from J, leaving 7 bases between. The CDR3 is CASSLVYSQETQYF. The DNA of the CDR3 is TGTGCCAGCAGCTTAGTATACAGCCAAGAGACCCAGTACTTC. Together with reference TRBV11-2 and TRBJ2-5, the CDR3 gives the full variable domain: EAGVAQSPRYKIIEKRQSVAFWCNPISGHATLYWYQQILGQGPKLLIQFQNNGVVDDSQLPKDRFSAERLKGVDSTLKIQPAKLEDSAVYLCASSLVYSQETQYFGPGTRLLVL.

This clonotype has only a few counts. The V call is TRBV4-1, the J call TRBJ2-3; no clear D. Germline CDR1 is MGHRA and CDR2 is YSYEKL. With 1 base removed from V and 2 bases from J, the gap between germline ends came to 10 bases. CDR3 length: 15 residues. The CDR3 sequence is CASSQVRRTTDTQYF. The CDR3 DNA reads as TGCGCCAGCAGCCAAGTACGTCGTACCACAGATACGCAGTATTTT.

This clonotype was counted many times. For the CDR3, the DNA is TGTGCCAGCAGTTTAGGGGGCAGGGGTGGAAACACCATATATTTT. Protein sequence: CASSLGGRGGNTIYF. The chain joins TRBV12-3 or TRBV12-4 to TRBJ1-3, with D tentatively TRBD1 (6 bases). This CDR3 comprises 15 residues. V was pared by 1 base and J by 3 bases, with 10 bases between.

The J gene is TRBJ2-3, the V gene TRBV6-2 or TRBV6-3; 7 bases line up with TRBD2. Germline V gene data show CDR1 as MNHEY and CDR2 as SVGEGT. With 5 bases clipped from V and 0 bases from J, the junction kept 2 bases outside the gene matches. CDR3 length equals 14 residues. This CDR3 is CASSSGESTDTQYF. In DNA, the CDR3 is TGTGCCAGCAGTAGCGGGGAGAGCACAGATACGCAGTATTTT.

The CDR3 loop reads CASSEISDSYEQYF. CDR3 bases: TGTGCCAGCAGTGAAATTAGTGACTCCTACGAGCAGTACTTC. The chain couples TRBV6-1 to TRBJ2-7; D is uncertain. Trimming stripped 2 bases from V and 0 bases from J, with 8 bases between. The CDR3 is made up of 14 amino acids. Per germline, CDR1 MNHNS and CDR2 SASEGT.

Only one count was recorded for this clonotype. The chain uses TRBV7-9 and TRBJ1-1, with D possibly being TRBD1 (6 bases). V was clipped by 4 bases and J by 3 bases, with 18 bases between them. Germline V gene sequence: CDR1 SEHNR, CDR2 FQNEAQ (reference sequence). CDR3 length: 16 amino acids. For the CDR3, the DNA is TGTGCCAGCAGCTGGGGGGACATATCCCGGGACACTGAAGCTTTCTTT. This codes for CASSWGDISRDTEAFF. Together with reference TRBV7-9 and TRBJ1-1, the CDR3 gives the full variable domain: DTGVSQNPRHKITKRGQNVTFRCDPISEHNRLYWYRQTLGQGPEFLTYFQNEAQLEKSRLLSDRFSAERPKGSFSTLEIQRTEQGDSAMYLCASSWGDISRDTEAFFGQGTRLTVV.

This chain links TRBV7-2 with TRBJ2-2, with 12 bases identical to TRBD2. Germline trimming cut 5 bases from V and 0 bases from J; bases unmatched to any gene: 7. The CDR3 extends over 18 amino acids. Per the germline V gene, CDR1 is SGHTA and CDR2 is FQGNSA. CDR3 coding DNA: TGTGCCAGCAGCCGAAGGACTAGCGGGATCGCGAACACCGGGGAGCTGTTTTTT. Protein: CASSRRTSGIANTGELFF.

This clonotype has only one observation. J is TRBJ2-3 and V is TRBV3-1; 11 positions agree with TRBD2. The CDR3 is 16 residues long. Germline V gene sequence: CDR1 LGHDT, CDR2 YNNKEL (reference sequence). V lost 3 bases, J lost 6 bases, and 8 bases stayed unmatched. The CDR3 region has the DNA TGTGCCAGCAGCCAGGGACTAGCGGACGGCTTGGATACGCAGTATTTT. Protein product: CASSQGLADGLDTQYF.

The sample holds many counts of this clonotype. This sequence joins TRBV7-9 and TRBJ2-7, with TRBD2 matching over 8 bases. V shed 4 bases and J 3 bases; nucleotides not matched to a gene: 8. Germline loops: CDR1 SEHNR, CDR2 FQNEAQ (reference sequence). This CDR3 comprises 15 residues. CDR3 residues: CASSSLGAGDYEQYF. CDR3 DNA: TGTGCCAGCAGCTCCCTGGGAGCGGGGGACTACGAGCAGTACTTC.

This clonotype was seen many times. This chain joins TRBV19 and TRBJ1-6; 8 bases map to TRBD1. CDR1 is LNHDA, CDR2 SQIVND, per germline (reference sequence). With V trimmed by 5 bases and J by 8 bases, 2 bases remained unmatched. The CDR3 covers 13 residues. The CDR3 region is CASSGTGDSPLHF. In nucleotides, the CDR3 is TGTGCCAGTAGTGGGACAGGAGATTCACCCCTCCACTTT.

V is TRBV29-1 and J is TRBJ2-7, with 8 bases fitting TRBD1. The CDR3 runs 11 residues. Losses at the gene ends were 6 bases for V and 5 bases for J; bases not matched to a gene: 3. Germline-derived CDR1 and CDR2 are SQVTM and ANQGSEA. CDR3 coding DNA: TGCAGCGTCGGACAGGGTCACGAGCAGTACTTC. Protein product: CSVGQGHEQYF.

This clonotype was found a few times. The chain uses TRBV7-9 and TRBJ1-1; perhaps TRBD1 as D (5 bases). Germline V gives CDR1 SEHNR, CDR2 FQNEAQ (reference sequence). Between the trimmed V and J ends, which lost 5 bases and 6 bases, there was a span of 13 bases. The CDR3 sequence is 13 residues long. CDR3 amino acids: CASSPGTLAEAFF. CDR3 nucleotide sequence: TGTGCCAGCAGCCCCGGGACTCTTGCTGAAGCTTTCTTT.

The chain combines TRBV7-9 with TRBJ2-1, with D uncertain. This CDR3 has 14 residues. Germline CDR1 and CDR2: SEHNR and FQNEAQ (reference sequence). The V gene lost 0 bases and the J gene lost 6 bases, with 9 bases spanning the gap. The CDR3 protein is CASSLAGYGNEQFF. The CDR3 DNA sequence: TGTGCCAGCAGCTTAGCGGGTTATGGCAATGAGCAGTTCTTC.

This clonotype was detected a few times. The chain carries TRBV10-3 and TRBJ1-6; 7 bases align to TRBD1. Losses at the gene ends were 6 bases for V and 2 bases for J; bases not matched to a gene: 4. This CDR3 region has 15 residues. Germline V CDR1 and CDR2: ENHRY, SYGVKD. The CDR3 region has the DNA TGTGCCATCAGCACAGGGGCCGCCTATAATTCACCCCTCCACTTT. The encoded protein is CAISTGAAYNSPLHF.

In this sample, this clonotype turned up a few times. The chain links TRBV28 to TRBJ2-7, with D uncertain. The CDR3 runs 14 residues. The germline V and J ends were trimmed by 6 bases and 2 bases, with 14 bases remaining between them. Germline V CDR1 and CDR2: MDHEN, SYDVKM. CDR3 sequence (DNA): TGTGCCAGCAGCACCCCGGGTACCCCCTACGAGCAGTACTTC. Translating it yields CASSTPGTPYEQYF.